Sequencing of this T cell receptor (beta chain) was carried out in a study of monozygotic twins with inflammatory bowel disease. Blood was drawn once per donor, and each sample measured approximately 2.4 ml. The study, taken as a whole, reports: IBD patients showed reduced TCRbeta diversity (inverse Simpson) versus healthy co-twins.

For each CDR3 protein, TCRdb gives one entry from its re-call of the 5' RACE reads, without DNA. This sample's clone table lists 200,000 to 250,000 distinct CDR3 sequences. The CDR3 extends over 14 amino acids. As concerns this clonotype: Its antigen remains unidentified.

Sequences were obtained from blood. This clonotype was obtained from a human donor with ulcerative colitis or Crohn's disease, or a healthy co-twin of an affected twin (not recorded which). The genes are TRBV12-3 or TRBV12-4 and TRBJ2-2; as DNA is missing, the TRBD1 call by TCRdb cannot be tested. CDR3 protein: CASSGYGATGELFF.